The source of this T cell receptor beta chain is a study of CD4 T cells in relation to SARS-CoV-2 and coronaviruses. TCRdb's table, derived via immunoSEQ multiplex PCR, lists solely in-frame clones and lacks some. The sample lists 38,000 or so clones, more than 60% seen once, with just over 20% in the top ten. Turning to this clone: Antigen specificity is unknown.

The TCR was taken from an adult with COVID-19. The material sequenced was memory CD4+ T cells from PBMCs, cultured in vitro.

CDR3 DNA: TGTGCCAGCAGTGGGACAAGGGATAATTCACCCCTCCACTTT. Translating it yields CASSGTRDNSPLHF. This chain joins TRBV27 and TRBJ1-6, with D tentatively TRBD1 (6 bases). This CDR3 has 14 residues. Trimming took off 5 bases at V and 5 bases at J, with 10 bases between the two ends. Germline assignment: CDR1 MNHEY and CDR2 SMNVEV (reference sequence).